These 28 T cell receptor beta chains share one sample of origin, sequenced in a study of Graves' ophthalmopathy and Graves' hyperthyroidism. CDR3 regions of TCR beta were amplified from RNA transcripts. After a first-round RT-PCR with HTBI primers, a second-round multiplex PCR was run. TCRdb processed the multiplex PCR reads anew with MiXCR; each CDR3 protein has one entry. The sample has roughly 480,000 distinct CDR3 sequences; around an eighth are singletons. Sample: blood. These receptors were taken from a woman aged 25 to 45 with Graves' ophthalmopathy.

V usage is TRBV6-5 and J usage is TRBJ1-1; 10 nucleotides agree with TRBD1. The germline V gene has CDR1 MNHEY and CDR2 SVGAGI. The CDR3 has 15 residues. V lost 4 bases and J lost 4; bases outside the gene matches: 6. The chain's CDR3 is CASSFGTGVATEAFF. CDR3 DNA: TGTGCCAGCAGTTTTGGGACAGGGGTAGCCACTGAAGCTTTCTTT.

To note about this clonotype: Mismatch with germline at one junction end may stem from a read error. The genes are TRBV11-2 and TRBJ1-1; D may be TRBD1 (6 bases). There are 17 residues in the CDR3. Germline assignment: CDR1 SGHAT and CDR2 FQNNGV. CDR3 amino acids: CASRFTQGLLMNTEAFF. CDR3 DNA sequence: TGTGCCAGCCGCTTTACACAGGGACTCCTCATGAACACTGAGGCTTTCTTT.

This clonotype occurred many times. The chain couples TRBV5-1 to TRBJ2-5; D is perhaps TRBD1 or TRBD2 (5 bases each). Germline values: CDR1 SGHRS, CDR2 YFSETQ. V was clipped by 2 bases and J by 5 bases, with 13 bases between them. The CDR3 covers 14 residues. CDR3 region: CASSFGTPGETQYF. CDR3 sequence (DNA): TGCGCCAGCAGCTTCGGGACCCCTGGCGAGACCCAGTACTTC.

This clonotype came up many times. The V call is TRBV5-1, the J call TRBJ2-5; 14 bases agree with TRBD2. Losses at the gene ends were 7 bases for V and 4 bases for J; bases not matched to a gene: 6. The CDR3 runs to 15 residues. Looked up from germline, CDR1 is SGHRS and CDR2 is YFSETQ. CDR3 sequence (DNA): TGCGCCAGCTACGGGACTAGCGGGGGCGGAGAGACCCAGTACTTC. Residues: CASYGTSGGGETQYF.

The genes are TRBV6-1 and TRBJ2-5; the match to TRBD1 covers 10 bases. CDR3 size: 16 residues. V trimming: 5 bases; J trimming: 10 bases; junction bases outside the gene matches: 16. Germline CDR1 reads MNHNS; CDR2 reads SASEGT. The CDR3 sequence: CASSQQGTGVSGDQYF. The CDR3 DNA is TGTGCCAGCAGTCAGCAAGGGACAGGGGTATCGGGTGACCAGTACTTC.

This clonotype was counted ten times or more. J is TRBJ2-7 and V is TRBV9; D ambiguous. Trimming pared 0 bases from V and 2 bases from J, leaving 12 bases between. Germline CDR1 SGDLS, CDR2 YYNGEE. The CDR3 covers 15 residues. CDR3 bases: TGTGCCAGCAGCGTAGCCCTAGGTGATCCCTACGAGCAGTACTTC. Translating gives CASSVALGDPYEQYF. The entire variable domain, with the rest obtained from reference TRBV9 and TRBJ2-7, is as follows: DSGVTQTPKHLITATGQRVTLRCSPRSGDLSVYWYQQSLDQGLQFLIQYYNGEERAKGNILERFSAQQFPDLHSELNLSSLELGDSALYFCASSVALGDPYEQYFGPGTRLTVT.

Ten or more counts support this clonotype. This chain uses TRBV29-1 with TRBJ2-2; D gene unclear. V lost 8 bases, J lost 8 bases, and 18 bases lay in between. Germline CDR1 reads SQVTM; CDR2 reads ANQGSEA. The CDR3 sequence is 13 residues long. The CDR3 is CSLTTVPGGELFF. The CDR3, as DNA: TGCAGCCTCACAACAGTTCCTGGAGGGGAGCTGTTTTTT.

About this clonotype: A junction boundary mismatches the germline segment, possibly from a read error. The chain joins TRBV5-4 to TRBJ2-5, with TRBD1 identical over 9 bases. The CDR3 spans 16 residues. Germline V lookup: CDR1 SGHNT, CDR2 YYREEE (reference sequence). DNA of the CDR3: TGTGCCAGCAGCTTGGCGGGACAGGGTCGAGGTGAGACCAAGTACTTC. Translating it yields CASSLAGQGRGETKYF.

This clonotype was found many times. The genes are TRBV12-3 or TRBV12-4 and TRBJ1-2; maybe TRBD1 (6 bases). Between the trimmed V and J ends, which lost 6 bases and 8 bases, there was a span of 16 bases. There are 13 residues in the CDR3. The CDR3 loop reads CASRYYRVGGYTF. The CDR3 DNA reads as TGTGCCAGCAGGTACTACAGGGTAGGAGGCTACACCTTC.

This clonotype was seen at least ten times. The V call is TRBV5-1, the J call TRBJ2-7; 12 bases are shared with TRBD2. The V gene's germline CDR1 is SGHRS and CDR2 YFSETQ. CDR3 length: 15 residues. Germline trimming cut 3 bases from V and 4 bases from J; bases unmatched to any gene: 5. The CDR3 DNA is TGCGCCAGCAGCTCCACGACTAGCGGGAGTTACGAGCAGTACTTC. Amino acids: CASSSTTSGSYEQYF.

The sample holds many counts of this clonotype. V and J are TRBV5-6 and TRBJ2-2; tentative D call: TRBD2 (6 bases). With 2 bases removed from V and 2 bases from J, the gap between germline ends came to 13 bases. The CDR3 has 16 amino acids. Germline-derived CDR1 and CDR2 are SGHDT and YYEEEE. CDR3 loop: CASSFSGQSNTGELFF. The DNA for the CDR3 is TGTGCCAGCAGCTTTAGCGGCCAGAGCAACACCGGGGAGCTGTTTTTT.

This clonotype was seen a handful of times. The chain carries TRBV6-1 and TRBJ2-7, with D tentatively TRBD2 (6 bases). Trimming left V 6 bases short and J 1 base short, with 19 bases between. This CDR3 region has 16 residues. Germline values: CDR1 MNHNS, CDR2 SASEGT. CDR3: CASSQVGTEGSYEQYF. The CDR3 nucleotides are TGTGCCAGCAGCCAAGTGGGGACGGAGGGTTCCTACGAGCAGTACTTC.

This clonotype was counted ten times or more. V and J are TRBV7-3 and TRBJ2-2, with D tentatively TRBD2 (6 bases). Germline V lookup: CDR1 SGHTA, CDR2 FQGTGA. This CDR3 has 15 amino acids. V lost 2 bases, J lost 7 bases, and 14 bases lay in between. The CDR3 protein is CASSLSANGGGELFF. As DNA, the CDR3 is TGTGCCAGCAGCTTATCGGCCAACGGGGGCGGGGAGCTGTTTTTT.

This clonotype appeared a single time. The chain combines TRBV30 with TRBJ2-5, with D possibly called TRBD1 or TRBD2 (5 bases each). Germline CDR1 GTSNPN, CDR2 SVGIG (reference sequence). The CDR3 contains 15 residues. V shed 2 bases and J shed 5 bases, with 18 bases lying between them. CDR3 nucleotide sequence: TGTGCCTGGAGTACCGCGGCAGGGAGAGGGGAGACCCAGTACTTC. Its translation: CAWSTAAGRGETQYF.

This clonotype was observed many times. One end of the junction fails to match germline, which may point to a read error. The chain joins TRBV11-3 to TRBJ1-2; D unresolved. The length of the CDR3 is 13 residues. Germline V gene sequence: CDR1 SGHNT, CDR2 YENEEA. In DNA form, the CDR3 reads TGTGCCAGCAGCTTAGGAGGCGCAAGGCTATATGTCTTC. Protein sequence: CASSLGGARLYVF.

The rearrangement joins TRBV19 to TRBJ1-2; D ambiguous. The germline V and J ends were trimmed by 4 bases and 7 bases, with 4 bases remaining between them. CDR1 is LNHDA, CDR2 SQIVND, per germline (reference sequence). This CDR3 has 10 amino acids. CDR3 in amino acids: CASSRGGYTF. Written as DNA, the CDR3 is TGTGCCAGTAGTAGGGGTGGCTACACCTTC.

The chain employs TRBV30 and TRBJ2-7, with unresolved D. The CDR3 is 13 amino acids. The V and J ends lost 0 bases and 3 bases respectively, with 9 bases between them. Looked up from germline, CDR1 is GTSNPN and CDR2 is SVGIG (reference sequence). The CDR3 sequence: CAWSVKSCYEQYF. The CDR3 coding sequence is TGTGCCTGGAGTGTTAAGAGCTGCTACGAGCAGTACTTC.

This clonotype was counted many times. The rearrangement joins TRBV5-1 to TRBJ2-6; 9 positions match TRBD2. V shed 1 base, J shed 0 bases, and the junction held 5 bases outside the gene matches. CDR1 is SGHRS, CDR2 YFSETQ, per germline. The CDR3 runs 18 residues. In DNA form, the CDR3 reads TGCGCCAGCAGCTTGCTGCTAGCGGGGTTCTCTGGGGCCAACGTCCTGACTTTC. It translates to CASSLLLAGFSGANVLTF.

This clonotype occurred many times. This chain connects TRBV28 to TRBJ2-5, with 16 nucleotides matching TRBD2. V was clipped by 8 bases and J by 5 bases; unmatched bases: 5. Germline V gives CDR1 MDHEN, CDR2 SYDVKM. The CDR3 is 15 amino acids. The DNA for the CDR3 is TGTGCCAGCGGGACTAGCGGGGGGGCCTTGGAGACCCAGTACTTC. It specifies CASGTSGGALETQYF.

In its sample, this clonotype was seen many times. The genes are TRBV19 and TRBJ1-1; D gene uncertain. This CDR3 is built from 15 residues. Trimming took off 7 bases at V and 1 base at J, with 16 bases between the two ends. CDR1 is LNHDA and CDR2 is SQIVND in the germline V gene (reference sequence). CDR3 sequence: CASTFTRERNTEAFF. In DNA form, the CDR3 reads TGTGCCAGTACCTTTACCAGAGAGCGGAACACTGAAGCTTTCTTT.

The chain links TRBV28 to TRBJ2-7; D may be TRBD1 (6 bases). The CDR3 has 15 amino acids. The ends were cut back, 6 bases at V and 3 bases at J, with 18 bases in the middle. The germline V gene has CDR1 MDHEN and CDR2 SYDVKM. The CDR3 sequence is CASSRTRGSHYEQYF. In DNA, the CDR3 is TGTGCCAGCAGCCGGACCAGGGGTAGCCACTACGAGCAGTACTTC. The entire variable domain, with the rest obtained from reference TRBV28 and TRBJ2-7, is as follows: DVKVTQSSRYLVKRTGEKVFLECVQDMDHENMFWYRQDPGLGLRLIYFSYDVKMKEKGDIPEGYSVSREKKERFSLILESASTNQTSMYLCASSRTRGSHYEQYFGPGTRLTVT.

In its sample, this clonotype was seen many times. The chain joins TRBV18 to TRBJ1-5; D might be TRBD1 (5 bases). V was trimmed by 1 base and J by 1 base, leaving 8 bases between them. CDR3 length: 15 residues. The V gene's germline CDR1 is KGHSH and CDR2 LQKENI. DNA for the CDR3: TGTGCCAGCTCACCACAGGGGACGAGCAATCAGCCCCAGCATTTT. Its protein is CASSPQGTSNQPQHF.

This clonotype showed up many times. The chain has TRBV2 and TRBJ2-7; TRBD2 matches 11 bases. Trimming cost V 3 bases and J 7 bases; bases outside gene matches: 5. The CDR3 has 14 amino acids. Germline CDR1 and CDR2: SNHLY and FYNNEI. The chain's CDR3 is CASSDGLAGGEQYF. CDR3 bases: TGTGCCAGCAGTGACGGACTAGCGGGTGGGGAGCAGTACTTC.

The rearrangement joins TRBV7-9 to TRBJ1-2; 7 positions agree with TRBD1. This CDR3 contains 14 residues. V lost 5 bases and J lost 2; bases outside the gene matches: 5. Germline V lookup: CDR1 SEHNR, CDR2 FQNEAQ (reference sequence). CDR3 sequence (DNA): TGTGCCAGCAGCCGACCGACAGGGAACTATGGCTACACCTTC. It is translated as CASSRPTGNYGYTF.

This clonotype was seen many times. The chain carries TRBV28 and TRBJ1-6, with a tentative D call TRBD1 (5 bases). Per the germline V gene, CDR1 is MDHEN and CDR2 is SYDVKM. V dropped 6 bases and J dropped 4 bases, with 19 bases sitting between them. The CDR3 totals 17 residues. Here the CDR3 DNA reads TGTGCCAGCAGCCCTAGGTATGGGACTACTTATAATTCACCCCTCCACTTT. It codes for CASSPRYGTTYNSPLHF.

This chain joins TRBV6-5 and TRBJ2-7; D is perhaps TRBD1 (5 bases). Germline CDR1 MNHEY, CDR2 SVGAGI. The V end lost 1 base, the J end lost 5 bases, and 12 bases lay between the germline ends. The CDR3 loop spans 14 amino acids. This CDR3 is CASSYWAQGDEQYF. The CDR3 DNA follows: TGTGCCAGCAGTTACTGGGCCCAGGGCGACGAGCAGTACTTC.

This clonotype was recorded at least ten times. V usage is TRBV5-6 and J usage is TRBJ1-3, with D tentatively TRBD1 (6 bases). The CDR3 has 16 amino acids. V was shortened by 4 bases and J by 0 bases, with 14 bases between the two germline ends. Germline-derived CDR1 and CDR2 are SGHDT and YYEEEE. Here the CDR3 reads CASSQRQVPSGNTIYF. The CDR3 nucleotides are TGTGCCAGCAGCCAGAGACAGGTCCCCTCTGGAAACACCATATATTTT.

This clonotype was recorded many times. The chain combines TRBV6-1 with TRBJ1-1; D is unresolved. CDR1 is MNHNS, CDR2 SASEGT, per germline. The CDR3 length is 13 residues. V was shortened by 6 bases and J by 4 bases, with 12 bases between the two germline ends. The DNA for the CDR3 is TGTGCCAGCAGCCCGTTCCTGGGCACTGAAGCTTTCTTT. Protein product: CASSPFLGTEAFF.